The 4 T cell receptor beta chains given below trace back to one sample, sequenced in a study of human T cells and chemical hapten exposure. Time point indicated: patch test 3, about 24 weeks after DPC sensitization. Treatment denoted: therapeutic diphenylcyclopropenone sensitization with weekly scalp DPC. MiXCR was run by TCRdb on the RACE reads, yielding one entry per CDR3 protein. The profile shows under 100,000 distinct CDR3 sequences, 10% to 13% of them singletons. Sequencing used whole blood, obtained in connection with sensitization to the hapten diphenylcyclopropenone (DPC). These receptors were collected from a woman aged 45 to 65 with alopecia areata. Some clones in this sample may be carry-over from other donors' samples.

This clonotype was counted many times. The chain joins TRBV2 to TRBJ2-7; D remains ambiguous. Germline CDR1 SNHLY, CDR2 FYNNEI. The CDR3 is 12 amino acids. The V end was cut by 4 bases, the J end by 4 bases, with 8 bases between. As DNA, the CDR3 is TGTGCCAGCAGTGTAGGCGCTTACGAGCAGTACTTC. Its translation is CASSVGAYEQYF.

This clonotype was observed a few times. The CDR3 spells CASSPRTSGRAGAYNEQFF. The DNA for the CDR3 is TGTGCCAGCAGCCCCAGGACTAGCGGGAGGGCCGGGGCCTACAATGAGCAGTTCTTC. The chain links TRBV14 to TRBJ2-1; 15 bases map to TRBD2. In germline, CDR1 is SGHDN, CDR2 FVKESK. The CDR3 length is 19 residues. Trimming cost V 4 bases and J 2 bases; bases outside gene matches: 9.

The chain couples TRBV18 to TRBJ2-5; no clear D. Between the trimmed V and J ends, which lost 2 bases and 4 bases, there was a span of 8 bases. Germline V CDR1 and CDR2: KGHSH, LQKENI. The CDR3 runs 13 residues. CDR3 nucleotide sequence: TGTGCCAGCTCACCAAACATCGGAGAGACCCAGTACTTC. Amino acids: CASSPNIGETQYF.

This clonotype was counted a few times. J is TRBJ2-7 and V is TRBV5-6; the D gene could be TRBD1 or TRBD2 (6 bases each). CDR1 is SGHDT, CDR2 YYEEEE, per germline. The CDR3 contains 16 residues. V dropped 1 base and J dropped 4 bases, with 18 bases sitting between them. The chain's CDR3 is CASSLLGRGGGYEQYF. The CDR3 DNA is TGTGCCAGCAGCTTGCTCGGTCGTGGAGGGGGTTACGAGCAGTACTTC.